This TCR beta chain stems from a study of cytomegalovirus exposure and HLA in healthy donors. Germline loops: CDR1 SQVTM, CDR2 ANQGSEA. CDR3 length: 15 amino acids. Trimming cost V 6 bases and J 2 bases, with 14 bases left between them. Primers: 60 Vbeta forward and 13 Jbeta reverse. Sequencing was performed with immunoSEQ multiplex PCR; in TCRdb, only in-frame clones are kept and a portion is missing. Found here are roughly 100,000 clones, 70% of them singletons; the top ten hold approximately 11%. The chain has TRBV29-1 and TRBJ2-6, with a weak D call TRBD1 (5 bases). Sequenced: PBMCs. This sequence originates from a man aged 40-55 years in good health and CMV-seropositive. The DNA of the CDR3 is TGCAGCGTCGTGCAGGGATTAGCTGGGGCCAACGTCCTGACTTTC. It translates to CSVVQGLAGANVLTF.